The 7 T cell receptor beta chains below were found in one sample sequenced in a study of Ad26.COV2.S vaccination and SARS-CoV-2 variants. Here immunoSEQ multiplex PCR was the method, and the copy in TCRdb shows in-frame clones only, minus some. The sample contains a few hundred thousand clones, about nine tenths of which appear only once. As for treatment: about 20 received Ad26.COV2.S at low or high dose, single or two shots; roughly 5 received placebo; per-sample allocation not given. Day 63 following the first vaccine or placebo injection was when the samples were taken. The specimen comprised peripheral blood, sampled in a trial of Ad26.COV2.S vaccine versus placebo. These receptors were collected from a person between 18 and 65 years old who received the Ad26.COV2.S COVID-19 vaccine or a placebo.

Written as DNA, the CDR3 is TGTGCCAGTAGTAACGGTATGAACACTGAAGCTTTCTTT. Its protein product is CASSNGMNTEAFF. J is TRBJ1-1 and V is TRBV19, with D hard to call. The V end was cut by 4 bases, the J end by 0 bases, with 6 bases between. The CDR3 has 13 amino acids. Germline V CDR1 and CDR2: LNHDA, SQIVND (reference sequence).

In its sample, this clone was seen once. CDR3: CASSLRDRGNTEAFF. CDR3 in DNA: TGTGCCAGCAGTTTACGGGACAGGGGGAACACTGAAGCTTTCTTT. The chain recombines TRBV27 with TRBJ1-1; the match to TRBD1 covers 10 bases. This CDR3 has 15 amino acids. V lost 2 bases to trimming and J lost 1 base; unmatched junction nucleotides: 1. In germline, CDR1 is MNHEY, CDR2 SMNVEV (reference sequence).

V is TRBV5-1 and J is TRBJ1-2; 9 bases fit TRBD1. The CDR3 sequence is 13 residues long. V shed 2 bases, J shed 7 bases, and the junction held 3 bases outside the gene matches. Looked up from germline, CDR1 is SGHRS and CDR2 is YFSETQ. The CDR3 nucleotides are TGCGCCAGCAGCTTCGGACAGGGGAGTGGCTACACCTTC. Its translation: CASSFGQGSGYTF.

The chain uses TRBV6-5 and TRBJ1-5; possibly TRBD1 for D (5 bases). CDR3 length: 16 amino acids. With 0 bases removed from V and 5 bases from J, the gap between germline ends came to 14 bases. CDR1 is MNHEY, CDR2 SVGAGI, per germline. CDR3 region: CASSYSATAFHQPQHF. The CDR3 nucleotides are TGTGCCAGCAGTTACTCGGCGACAGCTTTTCATCAGCCCCAGCATTTT.

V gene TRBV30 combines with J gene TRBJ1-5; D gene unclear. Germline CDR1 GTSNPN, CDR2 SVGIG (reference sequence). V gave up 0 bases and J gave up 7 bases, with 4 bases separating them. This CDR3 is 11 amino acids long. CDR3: CAWSVRQPQHF. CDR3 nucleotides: TGTGCCTGGAGTGTACGACAGCCCCAGCATTTT. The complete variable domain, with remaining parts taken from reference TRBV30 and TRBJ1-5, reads SQTIHQWPATLVQPVGSPLSLECTVEGTSNPNLYWYRQAAGRGLQLLFYSVGIGQISSEVPQNLSASRPQDRQFILSSKKLLLSDSGFYLCAWSVRQPQHFGDGTRLSIL.

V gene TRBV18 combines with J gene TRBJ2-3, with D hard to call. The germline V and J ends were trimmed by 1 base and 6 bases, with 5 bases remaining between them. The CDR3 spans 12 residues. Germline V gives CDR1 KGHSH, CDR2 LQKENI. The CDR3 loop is CASSPRYDTQYF. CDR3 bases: TGTGCCAGCTCACCACGTTACGATACGCAGTATTTT.

Written as DNA, the CDR3 is TGTGCCAGCAGCCAGACCGGGGAGGGTAATGAAAAACTGTTTTTT. Its protein is CASSQTGEGNEKLFF. V is TRBV14 and J is TRBJ1-4, with D unclear. Looked up from germline, CDR1 is SGHDN and CDR2 is FVKESK. This CDR3 has 15 amino acids. V was pared by 3 bases and J by 4 bases, with 12 bases between.